Listed here are 29 T cell receptor beta chains from one sample, sequenced in a study of identifying expanded T cells in peripheral blood. Profiled with immunoSEQ multiplex PCR; TCRdb holds only in-frame clones, not every one. The table has 95,000 to 100,000 clones, roughly 89% seen once. What was sequenced was blood. These receptors all stem from a person aged 18-70 years in good health.

The CDR3 sequence: CAWSAGAYRTDTQYF. The CDR3 DNA sequence: TGTGCCTGGAGTGCGGGGGCCTATCGCACAGATACGCAGTATTTT. The genes are TRBV30 and TRBJ2-3; D possibly matches TRBD1 or TRBD2 (6 bases each). With 1 base removed from V and 1 base from J, the gap between germline ends came to 12 bases. Germline CDR1 and CDR2: GTSNPN and SVGIG (reference sequence). The CDR3 runs to 15 residues.

The chain has TRBV7-2 and TRBJ2-5; 8 bases fit TRBD1. Germline values: CDR1 SGHTA, CDR2 FQGNSA. The CDR3 totals 14 residues. V lost 4 bases, J lost 5 bases, and 6 bases stayed unmatched. CDR3 nucleotides: TGTGCCAGCAGCTCACAGACAGGGGAGGAGACCCAGTACTTC. Protein: CASSSQTGEETQYF.

In DNA, the CDR3 is TGCGCCAGCAGCCAACCGGCCACAGGGAAAATTTTAGAAAAACTGTTTTTT. Translating it yields CASSQPATGKILEKLFF. The chain is built from TRBV4-3 and TRBJ1-4; D is possibly TRBD1 (6 bases). The CDR3 sequence is 17 residues long. Germline CDR1 is LGHNA and CDR2 is YSLEER. Trimming removed 2 bases at V and 8 bases at J, with 21 bases between.

This clone was seen a few times. CDR3 sequence reads: CASSPRTGEDGYTF. The CDR3 DNA is TGTGCCAGCAGCCCCCGGACAGGGGAAGATGGCTACACCTTC. The gene calls are TRBV7-8 and TRBJ1-2; 9 bases agree with TRBD1. The trim removed 5 bases at V and 6 bases at J, leaving 7 bases unmatched. This CDR3 is 14 amino acids long. Germline-derived CDR1 and CDR2 are SGHVS and FQNEAQ.

This chain uses TRBV28 with TRBJ1-2; D might be TRBD1 (5 bases). V was cut by 5 bases and J by 4 bases, with 17 bases left in between. The CDR3 runs to 15 residues. Germline CDR1 MDHEN, CDR2 SYDVKM. CDR3 in amino acids: CASSRWEGPSYGYTF. CDR3 sequence (DNA): TGTGCCAGCAGTCGTTGGGAGGGGCCTTCCTATGGCTACACCTTC.

The chain employs TRBV10-3 and TRBJ1-2, with D possibly matching TRBD1 (5 bases). This CDR3 region has 15 residues. From germline, CDR1 is ENHRY and CDR2 SYGVKD. The V gene lost 0 bases and the J gene lost 8 bases, with 16 bases spanning the gap. CDR3 bases: TGTGCCATCAGTGAGTCGTTGGGGGGGGAGCAGGGCTACACCTTC. Its translation: CAISESLGGEQGYTF.

The chain couples TRBV11-2 to TRBJ2-3; D not certain. V dropped 1 base and J dropped 6 bases, with 5 bases sitting between them. The CDR3 runs 12 residues. The germline gives CDR1 SGHAT, CDR2 FQNNGV. The CDR3 DNA reads TGTGCCAGCAGCTTAGGATACGATACGCAGTATTTT. Amino acid sequence: CASSLGYDTQYF.

This clone was seen only once. The chain carries TRBV7-9 and TRBJ1-5; D is uncertain. Trimming shortened V by 3 bases and J by 7 bases, and 10 bases separated the two germline ends. Germline CDR1 SEHNR, CDR2 FQNEAQ (reference sequence). There are 13 residues in the CDR3. CDR3 loop: CASSFAPDQPQHF. The DNA for the CDR3 is TGTGCCAGCAGCTTCGCCCCTGACCAGCCCCAGCATTTT.

The chain carries TRBV6-5 and TRBJ1-2; TRBD1 matches at 9 bases. Germline V gene lookup returns CDR1 MNHEY and CDR2 SVGAGI. Unmatched junction bases numbered 5, after V lost 2 bases and J lost 7 bases. The CDR3 is 14 residues long. CDR3 sequence: CASSYRQGVIGYTF. DNA for the CDR3: TGTGCCAGCAGTTACCGACAGGGGGTAATTGGCTACACCTTC.

This rearrangement joins TRBV5-6 to TRBJ2-5; D ambiguous. The CDR3 contains 13 residues. The germline CDR1 and CDR2 sequences are SGHDT and YYEEEE. V dropped 7 bases and J dropped 2 bases, with 12 bases sitting between them. Here the CDR3 reads CASRERAQETQYF. DNA of the CDR3: TGTGCCAGCCGCGAGCGCGCTCAAGAGACCCAGTACTTC.

The rearrangement uses TRBV11-3 and TRBJ2-3, with D possibly being TRBD2 (6 bases). In germline, CDR1 is SGHNT, CDR2 YENEEA. This CDR3 contains 15 residues. Trimming removed 3 bases from V and 3 bases from J, with 13 bases in between. The CDR3 loop reads CASSFGGKRTDTQYF. DNA for the CDR3: TGTGCCAGCAGCTTCGGAGGGAAACGTACAGATACGCAGTATTTT. The full variable domain, with the rest looked up from reference TRBV11-3 and TRBJ2-3, is EAGVVQSPRYKIIEKKQPVAFWCNPISGHNTLYWYLQNLGQGPELLIRYENEEAVDDSQLPKDRFSAERLKGVDSTLKIQPAELGDSAVYLCASSFGGKRTDTQYFGPGTRLTVL.

This chain connects TRBV6-5 to TRBJ1-4; D unresolved. CDR3 length: 15 amino acids. The V and J ends lost 6 bases and 3 bases respectively, with 14 bases between them. Germline V lookup: CDR1 MNHEY, CDR2 SVGAGI. CDR3 residues: CASRTITQANEKLFF. CDR3 bases: TGTGCCAGCAGGACGATCACCCAGGCTAATGAAAAACTGTTTTTT.

The V and J genes are TRBV4-1 and TRBJ1-1; weak D call: TRBD1 (5 bases). Per the germline V gene, CDR1 is MGHRA and CDR2 is YSYEKL. V dropped 5 bases and J dropped 1 base, with 20 bases sitting between them. The CDR3 spans 17 residues. The CDR3 bases are TGCGCCAGCAGCTACTCGCCGGGACGTCCAGCGAACACTGAAGCTTTCTTT. Translating gives CASSYSPGRPANTEAFF.

As to this clone: One junction end does not reproduce the germline sequence, and a read error may be involved. V gene TRBV5-5 combines with J gene TRBJ2-7; 7 bases match TRBD2. CDR3 length: 14 amino acids. Looked up from germline, CDR1 is SGHKS and CDR2 is YYEKEE (reference sequence). The CDR3 region is CASRLGGTAYEQYF. The CDR3 DNA reads TGTGCCAGCAGGTTGGGGGGGACCGCCTACGAGCAGTACTTC.

The chain joins TRBV4-1 to TRBJ2-7, with 9 nucleotides matching TRBD1. J gave up 2 bases and V 3 bases, and 5 bases lay outside the gene matches. Germline V lookup: CDR1 MGHRA, CDR2 YSYEKL. The CDR3 totals 15 residues. CDR3 protein: CASSHTTGGTYEQYF. CDR3 in DNA: TGCGCCAGCAGCCATACGACAGGGGGTACCTACGAGCAGTACTTC.

V gene TRBV11-2 combines with J gene TRBJ2-3, with TRBD2 as a possible D gene (5 bases). V was shortened by 5 bases and J by 0 bases, with 18 bases between the two germline ends. CDR1 and CDR2 from the germline V gene are SGHAT and FQNNGV. This CDR3 is 17 amino acids long. CDR3 amino acids: CASSPSSSSPSTDTQYF. In DNA, the CDR3 is TGTGCCAGCAGCCCCTCTTCTAGCTCCCCTAGCACAGATACGCAGTATTTT.

The chain employs TRBV19 and TRBJ1-1; D gene uncertain. The CDR3 totals 13 residues. Germline CDR1 and CDR2: LNHDA and SQIVND (reference sequence). V was trimmed by 8 bases and J by 0 bases, leaving 10 bases between them. The CDR3: CASCLGMNTEAFF. The DNA for the CDR3 is TGTGCCAGTTGTCTGGGGATGAACACTGAAGCTTTCTTT.

This chain links TRBV19 with TRBJ2-3; 13 bases line up with TRBD2. This CDR3 has 16 amino acids. J gave up 4 bases and V 3 bases, and 4 bases lay outside the gene matches. The germline V gene has CDR1 LNHDA and CDR2 SQIVND (reference sequence). The CDR3 DNA reads as TGTGCCAGTAGTATGACTAGCGGGGGGTGGGCAGATACGCAGTATTTT. Its protein is CASSMTSGGWADTQYF.

This sequence joins TRBV6-1 and TRBJ1-2; D is unclear. Germline V gives CDR1 MNHNS, CDR2 SASEGT. The germline V and J ends were trimmed by 2 bases and 12 bases, with 25 bases remaining between them. This CDR3 has 16 amino acids. The CDR3, as DNA: TGTGCCAGCAGTGAAAAAAGGGTCCCTTTGGACGGCCGCCACACCTTC. Its protein is CASSEKRVPLDGRHTF.

V is TRBV5-4 and J is TRBJ2-5; no clear D gene. Germline V CDR1 and CDR2: SGHNT, YYREEE (reference sequence). V was shortened by 4 bases and J by 3 bases, with 16 bases between the two germline ends. The CDR3 sequence is 15 residues long. The CDR3 sequence is CASSPRLHREETQYF. The CDR3 nucleotides are TGTGCCAGCAGCCCGAGGTTGCACAGAGAAGAGACCCAGTACTTC.

V gene TRBV18 combines with J gene TRBJ2-3; perhaps TRBD1 as D (7 bases). The germline V gene has CDR1 KGHSH and CDR2 LQKENI. The CDR3 extends over 17 amino acids. Deletions cut 2 bases from V and 3 bases from J, with 18 bases between. The CDR3 loop reads CASSPRQGGLETDTQYF. CDR3 sequence (DNA): TGTGCCAGCTCACCAAGGCAGGGGGGTCTGGAAACAGATACGCAGTATTTT. Full variable domain (remainder filled in from reference TRBV18 and TRBJ2-3): NAGVMQNPRHLVRRRGQEARLRCSPMKGHSHVYWYRQLPEEGLKFMVYLQKENIIDESGMPKERFSAEFPKEGPSILRIQQVVRGDSAAYFCASSPRQGGLETDTQYFGPGTRLTVL.

The chain joins TRBV5-1 to TRBJ1-6; 9 nucleotides align to TRBD1. J lost 8 bases, V lost 4 bases, and 10 bases had no gene match. Per the germline V gene, CDR1 is SGHRS and CDR2 is YFSETQ. The CDR3 extends over 16 amino acids. The CDR3 sequence is CASSPGQGVGDSPLHF. CDR3 sequence (DNA): TGCGCCAGCAGCCCGGGACAGGGAGTAGGGGATTCACCCCTCCACTTT.

The chain recombines TRBV20-1 with TRBJ2-1; maybe TRBD1 (5 bases). There are 10 residues in the CDR3. V was cut by 6 bases and J by 8 bases, with 8 bases left in between. Germline V gene data show CDR1 as DFQATT and CDR2 as SNEGSKA (reference sequence). CDR3 nucleotide sequence: TGCAGTGCCAGGGCAGATGAGCAGTTCTTC. Its translation: CSARADEQFF.

The CDR3 protein is CASSLLRGQQYF. The CDR3 nucleotides read TGTGCCAGCAGCTTACTGAGGGGCCAGCAGTACTTC. The chain recombines TRBV11-2 with TRBJ2-7, with D perhaps given as TRBD1 or TRBD2 (5 bases each). The CDR3 has 12 residues. Per the germline V gene, CDR1 is SGHAT and CDR2 is FQNNGV. V was shortened by 2 bases and J by 8 bases, with 10 bases between the two germline ends.

This clone has just a few counts. Here the CDR3 DNA reads TGTGCCAGCAGCACCCCCACCTACGAGCAGTACTTC. Its translation is CASSTPTYEQYF. The chain combines TRBV6-1 with TRBJ2-7; no firm D call. V shed 6 bases and J shed 2 bases, with 8 bases lying between them. The germline V gene encodes CDR1 MNHNS and CDR2 SASEGT. The CDR3 length is 12 residues.

The genes are TRBV27 and TRBJ2-7; 10 positions match TRBD1. The CDR3 consists of 16 residues. The V and J ends lost 8 bases and 1 base, in that order; junction bases with no gene match: 11. Germline lookup yields CDR1 MNHEY and CDR2 SMNVEV (reference sequence). CDR3 sequence (DNA): TGTGCCAGCCACGGGACAGGGGTTCAAAAGTCCTACGAGCAGTACTTC. Encoded protein: CASHGTGVQKSYEQYF.

This clone was observed a single time. Other DNA variants within this sample encode the same CDR3. The chain carries TRBV2 and TRBJ2-7; D gene ambiguous. Trimming shortened V by 6 bases and J by 3 bases, and 6 bases separated the two germline ends. In germline, CDR1 is SNHLY, CDR2 FYNNEI. CDR3 length: 11 amino acids. CDR3 sequence (DNA): TGTGCCAGCAGCGAGGACTACGAGCAGTACTTC. Protein product: CASSEDYEQYF. Supplemented by reference TRBV2 and TRBJ2-7, the full variable domain reads EPEVTQTPSHQVTQMGQEVILRCVPISNHLYFYWYRQILGQKVEFLVSFYNNEISEKSEIFDDQFSVERPDGSNFTLKIRSTKLEDSAMYFCASSEDYEQYFGPGTRLTVT.

This rearrangement joins TRBV7-6 to TRBJ1-1; D unclear. The V gene lost 7 bases and the J gene lost 0 bases, with 12 bases spanning the gap. Germline V gives CDR1 SGHVS, CDR2 FNYEAQ. CDR3 length: 14 residues. The CDR3 region is CASIKGAVNTEAFF. The CDR3 bases are TGTGCCAGCATCAAGGGAGCAGTGAACACTGAAGCTTTCTTT.

The chain combines TRBV11-2 with TRBJ2-5, with 11 bases identical to TRBD2. Trimming at V came to 0 bases and at J to 1 base, leaving 10 bases not matched to a gene. Germline CDR1 reads SGHAT; CDR2 reads FQNNGV. The CDR3 has 19 amino acids. The CDR3 reads CASSLDLAGGNGFQETQYF. CDR3 bases: TGTGCCAGCAGCTTAGATCTAGCGGGGGGCAACGGATTCCAAGAGACCCAGTACTTC.